The clone carrying this TCR beta chain was seen a few times. Its antigen is as yet unknown. The CDR3 has 16 residues. V dropped 4 bases and J dropped 2; count of bases not matched to a gene: 5. Germline lookup yields CDR1 SGHDT and CDR2 YYEEEE. This record belongs to a study of T-cell memory formation after mild COVID-19. General study points: Whether second-wave clones peaking at day 37 were SARS-CoV-2 specific went unconfirmed.

TCRdb used MiXCR to reprocess the 5' RACE reads, holding one entry per CDR3 protein. Of about 350,000 distinct CDR3 sequences in the sample, approximately 15% were seen once. The receptor was derived from a man aged 18 to 30 who had mild COVID-19 (a few samples of this study predate the infection). Cell type and time point are not known. Sequenced input: PBMCs or a T cell subset sorted from them (not recorded which). The V and J genes are TRBV5-6 and TRBJ2-7; 14 bases agree with TRBD2. Here the CDR3 reads CASSPGLAGVTYEQYF. Written as DNA, the CDR3 is TGTGCCAGCAGCCCGGGACTAGCGGGGGTTACCTACGAGCAGTACTTC. Together with reference TRBV5-6 and TRBJ2-7, the CDR3 gives the full variable domain: DAGVTQSPTHLIKTRGQQVTLRCSPKSGHDTVSWYQQALGQGPQFIFQYYEEEERQRGNFPDRFSGHQFPNYSSELNVNALLLGDSALYLCASSPGLAGVTYEQYFGPGTRLTVT.